Included here is one T cell receptor (beta chain) sequence, with context. The data were taken from a study of blood T cell repertoires in COVID-19. Study-wide context: Acute and convalescent COVID-19 specimens originated in the United States, Italy and Spain.

Authors' analysis steps: Estimates of nucleated cell counts were drawn from the amplification of reference gene primers. Assay used: immunoSEQ multiplex PCR; TCRdb lists only in-frame clones, some missing. Clonal size and the V and J genes are those of that table, whereas D and trimming came from the DNA. Of roughly 350,000 clones in the sample, roughly 90% were seen once. The CDR3 contains 17 residues. The junction had 9 bases not matched to a gene; V was cut back by 3 bases and J by 0 bases. CDR1 is LNHDA and CDR2 is SQIVND in the germline V gene (reference sequence). The rearrangement links TRBV19 to TRBJ2-7, with 9 bases matching TRBD2. The receptor was derived from a woman between 65 and 79 years old with COVID-19, enrolled during active disease. The specimen was peripheral blood. The CDR3 nucleotides are TGTGCCAGTAGTATCTCTGCGGGGGGGTATTTCTCCTACGAGCAGTACTTC. This gives the protein CASSISAGGYFSYEQYF.